This T cell receptor (beta chain) was observed in a study of shared clonotypes between healthy human individuals. CDR3 length equals 17 residues. In germline, CDR1 is LNHNV, CDR2 YYDKDF (reference sequence). The V end was cut by 1 base, the J end by 8 bases, with 20 bases between. Participating donors were healthy, HIV-negative adults free of recent acute infections or vaccinations. Study-wide results and caveats: Sequencing depth was expected to influence donor clonotype sharing. Researchers sampled only blood; tissue repertoires likely differ.

About this clone itself: Its antigen is undetermined.

Researchers divided each subset's genomic DNA evenly across several immunoSEQ plates. Some clones are missing from TCRdb's copy, which holds only in-frame ones; the method was immunoSEQ multiplex PCR. The data contain roughly 500,000 clones, about 85% of them singletons. Specimen: PBMCs. The origin of this receptor is a woman aged 40 to 49 in good health. Some clones in this sample may be carry-over from other donors' samples. The rearrangement uses TRBV15 and TRBJ1-4; D may be TRBD1 (5 bases). In DNA form, the CDR3 reads TGTGCCACCAGCAGAGGGTCGGCGGGGCAGGGTGGCGAAAAACTGTTTTTT. As protein: CATSRGSAGQGGEKLFF.